A selection of T cell receptor beta chains follows, all from one sample in a study of T cell responses to AZD1222 COVID-19 vaccine. Profiled with immunoSEQ multiplex PCR; TCRdb holds only in-frame clones, not every one. The top ten clones hold roughly 3.4% of a sample with 110,000 to 150,000 clones, approximately 92% of them seen once. Specimen: peripheral blood, collected 28 days after the second AZD1222 dose. The receptors here all came from an adult who received the AZD1222 COVID-19 vaccine. Each CDR3 is given with its conserved first and last residue. The D gene is left open where the match is weak. A row's size may be missing; if present it is once, few, many or a size class.

.	TRBJ2-1	.	TRBV5-1	TGCGCCAGCAGCCTGGACAGGGAGGGGAATGAGCAGTTCTTC	CASSLDREGNEQFF
TRBD1	TRBJ2-1	.	TRBV6-5	TGTGCCAGCAGTAGCCAAGGACAGGGCCCCAATGAGCAGTTCTTC	CASSSQGQGPNEQFF
TRBD2	TRBJ2-7	.	TRBV20-1	TGCAGTGCTAGTAGCGGGAGAGGGCCACGGGAGCAGTACTTC	CSASSGRGPREQYF
.	TRBJ1-1	.	TRBV7-9	TGTGCCAGCAGCTTCGATGGGAAACCGAACACTGAAGCTTTCTTT	CASSFDGKPNTEAFF
.	TRBJ2-3	.	TRBV6-2/TRBV6-3	TGTGCCAGCAGTTCACGAGACACAGATACGCAGTATTTT	CASSSRDTDTQYF
TRBD1	TRBJ2-2	.	TRBV27	TGTGCCAGCAGCTACAGGGACAGCGAGCTGTTTTTT	CASSYRDSELFF
TRBD1	TRBJ1-2	.	TRBV10-1	TGCGCCAGCAGTGACTTCAGGACAGGGGATTATTATGGCTACACCTTC	CASSDFRTGDYYGYTF
.	TRBJ2-7	.	TRBV11-2	TGTGCCAGCAGCCCCTCCCGAGGGGAGCAGTACTTC	CASSPSRGEQYF
.	TRBJ2-1	once	TRBV25-1	TGTGCCAGCAGTGAATATTCCGGACTCGGAAATGAGCAGTTCTTC	CASSEYSGLGNEQFF
TRBD1	TRBJ2-5	once	TRBV27	TGTGCCAGCAGTTGGACAGGGTCGGAGACCCAGTACTTC	CASSWTGSETQYF
.	TRBJ2-1	.	TRBV27	TGTGCCAGCAGTTTATACCTAACTTACAATGAGCAGTTCTTC	CASSLYLTYNEQFF
TRBD1	TRBJ1-2	.	TRBV5-6	TGTGCCAGCAGCTTTGGACAGGGGTCCTATGGCTACACCTTC	CASSFGQGSYGYTF
.	TRBJ2-7	.	TRBV28	TGTGCCAGCAGTTTAGTGGGAGCCTGGGGAGAGCAGTACTTC	CASSLVGAWGEQYF
.	TRBJ1-1	.	TRBV30	TGTGCCTGGGGAGGGCTCCAGGAGAGACACTGGGTGGCTTTCTTT	CAWGGLQERHWVAFF
.	TRBJ1-2	.	TRBV7-9	TGTGCCAGCAGCTTAGGTGCAGACCGATCTATTGGCTACACCTTC	CASSLGADRSIGYTF
.	TRBJ1-1	.	TRBV7-2	TGTGCCAGCAGTGATCGAAGGGGCCTCTCTGAAGCTTTCTTT	CASSDRRGLSEAFF
.	TRBJ1-2	.	TRBV6-2/TRBV6-3	TGTGCCAGCAGTTACCCCTCCGACAGAACATACAACTATGGCTACACCTTC	CASSYPSDRTYNYGYTF
.	TRBJ2-1	.	TRBV19	TGTGCCAGTAGCGAGGGGCGCAATGAGCAGTTCTTC	CASSEGRNEQFF
TRBD2	TRBJ2-1	.	TRBV30	TGTGCCTGGAGTGGGGGGACTAGCCCTTACAATGAGCAGTTCTTC	CAWSGGTSPYNEQFF
.	TRBJ2-7	.	TRBV5-5	TGTGCCAGCAGCTTTCAGGTTTACGAGCAGTACTTC	CASSFQVYEQYF
.	TRBJ1-4	once	TRBV2	TGTGCCAGCAGTGAAGGACACATTAATGAAAAACTGTTTTTT	CASSEGHINEKLFF
.	TRBJ2-4	once	TRBV11-2	TGTGCCAGCAGTCTGGACACAAACCTCGGAGCCAAAAACATTCAGTACTTC	CASSLDTNLGAKNIQYF
.	TRBJ1-6	.	TRBV7-9	TGTGCCAGCAGCTCCCGGGACACCTGGTCACCCCTCCACTTT	CASSSRDTWSPLHF
.	TRBJ2-1	.	TRBV2	TGTGCCAGCAGCCCTAGGAGCTCCTACAATGAGCAGTTCTTC	CASSPRSSYNEQFF
.	TRBJ2-7	.	TRBV5-6	TGTGCCAGCAGCTTGGGACTCTTCTACGAGCAGTACTTC	CASSLGLFYEQYF
.	TRBJ1-6	.	TRBV21-1	TGTGCCAGCAGCAAAGTCGGTATAGGGAAAACCCTTTCCTATAATTCACCCCTCCACTTT	CASSKVGIGKTLSYNSPLHF
.	TRBJ1-1	.	TRBV7-9	TGTGCCAGCAGCACCCAGGAGGGGGTGGGTGCTTTCTTT	CASSTQEGVGAFF
.	TRBJ2-7	.	TRBV4-2	TGTGCCAGCAGCCAAGAACCCGGGGCGGGTTACGAGCAGTACTTC	CASSQEPGAGYEQYF
TRBD1	TRBJ2-2	.	TRBV19	TGTGCCAGTAGTCCCCTGGACAGGGGGGGCGCCGGGGAGCTGTTTTTT	CASSPLDRGGAGELFF
.	TRBJ1-1	.	TRBV14	TGTGCCAGCAGCCAATGGGCGGGGAACACTGAAGCTTTCTTT	CASSQWAGNTEAFF
.	TRBJ1-6	.	TRBV27	TGTGCCAGCAGTTTTCGGGAGAACCCATGGGGCAATTCACCCCTCCACTTT	CASSFRENPWGNSPLHF
TRBD1	TRBJ1-3	.	TRBV6-5	TGTGCCAGCAGAGCGGACAGGGTTGGAAACACCATATATTTT	CASRADRVGNTIYF
.	TRBJ2-3	.	TRBV6-2/TRBV6-3	TGTGCCAGCAGTTATGTGTTCCCAGATACGCAGTATTTT	CASSYVFPDTQYF
.	TRBJ1-5	.	TRBV4-3	TGCGCCAGCAGCCAAGAGCGGGATCAGCCCCAGCATTTT	CASSQERDQPQHF
TRBD2	TRBJ2-1	.	TRBV3-1/TRBV3-2	TGTGCCAGCAGCCAAGGGGTACTAGCGGTTTCCTACAATGAGCAGTTCTTC	CASSQGVLAVSYNEQFF
.	TRBJ1-1	.	TRBV29-1	TGCAGCGTTGTTTGGGGGAGCTCAAATGAAGCTTTCTTT	CSVVWGSSNEAFF
TRBD1	TRBJ2-3	.	TRBV3-1/TRBV3-2	TGTGCCAGCAGCCAAGGCGGTAGCAGGGGGGATACGCAGTATTTT	CASSQGGSRGDTQYF
TRBD1	TRBJ2-4	.	TRBV6-5	TGTGCCAGCAGTTTCACCGGGACAGGGCTGGCCAACATTCAGTACTTC	CASSFTGTGLANIQYF
.	TRBJ2-2	.	TRBV7-8	TGTGCCAGCAGAAGGACAGCACCAACCGGGGAGCTGTTTTTT	CASRRTAPTGELFF
TRBD1	TRBJ1-5	few	TRBV5-1	TGCGCCAGCAGCTCGGGACAGGGGAGCAATCAGCCCCAGCATTTT	CASSSGQGSNQPQHF
TRBD2	TRBJ2-2	.	TRBV5-4	TGTGCCAGCAGCGATCGGACTAGTCGCACCGGGGAGCTGTTTTTT	CASSDRTSRTGELFF
.	TRBJ2-7	.	TRBV4-3	TGCGCCAGCAGCCAAGAACAGATGAGCTCCTACGAGCAGTACTTC	CASSQEQMSSYEQYF
.	TRBJ1-6	.	TRBV9	TGTGCCAGCAGCGTAGGACTCGACACCTATAATTCACCCCTCCACTTT	CASSVGLDTYNSPLHF
TRBD1	TRBJ1-1	.	TRBV28	TGTGCCAGCAGTATTCCGGGACAGGAGTTTGAAGCTTTCTTT	CASSIPGQEFEAFF
.	TRBJ1-1	.	TRBV28	TGTGCCAGCAGTTTAAGGGCCACTGAAGCTTTCTTT	CASSLRATEAFF